The 2 T cell receptor beta chains below all came from one sample that was sequenced in a study of blood T cell repertoires in COVID-19 (dated by TCRdb to 2020 to 2022). Library creation used the immunoSEQ multiplex PCR assay. What TCRdb holds here is the immuneACCESS table cut down to in-frame rearrangements. Part of the clones is not present; checked against another copy, under half of the missing clones reflect an unresolved V gene, and the others are unexplained. This sample holds under 200,000 clones; approximately 85% were observed only once. Approximately 1.3% of the sample belongs to the ten largest clones. Sequenced sample: peripheral blood. Every receptor here comes from a man aged 60-69 years who had recovered from COVID-19.

Only a few counts were recorded for this clone. The rearrangement uses TRBV5-1 and TRBJ2-2; 11 bases line up with TRBD2. The V gene's germline CDR1 is SGHRS and CDR2 YFSETQ. This CDR3 spans 16 amino acids. Trimming at V came to 4 bases and at J to 1 base, leaving 3 bases not matched to a gene. The DNA for the CDR3 is TGCGCCAGCAGCCTCGGACTAGCGGGGAACACCGGGGAGCTGTTTTTT. It codes for CASSLGLAGNTGELFF.

In this sample, this clone turned up a few times. The J gene is TRBJ2-7, the V gene TRBV27, with D possibly TRBD1 on 6 matching bases. With 6 bases removed from V and 2 bases from J, the gap between germline ends came to 17 bases. Germline-derived CDR1 and CDR2 are MNHEY and SMNVEV (reference sequence). CDR3 length equals 15 residues. CDR3 nucleotides: TGTGCCAGCAGCCGAACAGGACACAGGGCCTACGAGCAGTACTTC. It codes for CASSRTGHRAYEQYF.